This entry lists 22 T cell receptor beta chains sequenced from one sample in a study of blood T cell repertoires in COVID-19. Clones were sequenced by immunoSEQ multiplex PCR, and TCRdb holds only the in-frame ones, with some missing. The table lists about 230,000 clones, roughly 84% of them singletons. Sequencing input: peripheral blood. The origin of the receptors is a woman aged 45-65 years with acute or convalescent COVID-19.

As DNA, the CDR3 is TGTGCCAGCAGCCAAGACGCAGAAATAAACATTCAGTACTTC. This sequence encodes CASSQDAEINIQYF. The J gene is TRBJ2-4, the V gene TRBV14, with unresolved D. The CDR3 runs 14 residues. Trimming removed 0 bases from V and 6 bases from J, with 9 bases in between. Germline-derived CDR1 and CDR2 are SGHDN and FVKESK.

The V and J genes are TRBV11-1 and TRBJ2-3; TRBD2 aligns across 10 bases. Trimming at V came to 3 bases and at J to 1 base, leaving 4 bases not matched to a gene. The CDR3 is 16 residues long. In germline, CDR1 is SGHAT, CDR2 FQDESV (reference sequence). The CDR3 bases are TGTGCCAGCAGCTTCGCTAGCGGGGGCCGCACAGATACGCAGTATTTT. Its translation is CASSFASGGRTDTQYF.

A remark on this clone: A clone one base away is much larger, so this may be a read error. The chain couples TRBV11-3 to TRBJ1-1; D is ambiguous. CDR3 size: 13 residues. Germline V lookup: CDR1 SGHNT, CDR2 YENEEA. V lost 0 bases and J lost 3, with 5 bases in between. CDR3 sequence: CASSLERDTEAFF. The CDR3 DNA is TGTGCCAGCAGCTTAGAGAGGGACACTGAAGCTTTCTTT. Using reference TRBV11-3 and TRBJ1-1 for the parts outside the CDR3, the full variable domain is EAGVVQSPRYKIIEKKQPVAFWCNPISGHNTLYWYLQNLGQGPELLIRYENEEAVDDSQLPKDRFSAERLKGVDSTLKIQPAELGDSAVYLCASSLERDTEAFFGQGTRLTVV.

The chain has TRBV7-9 and TRBJ2-7; D is ambiguous. This CDR3 has 14 residues. V lost 1 base and J 3 bases, leaving 10 bases between the germline ends. Per germline, CDR1 SEHNR and CDR2 FQNEAQ (reference sequence). For the CDR3, the DNA is TGTGCCAGCAGCTTAGTTCTAGACGTCTACGAGCAGTACTTC. This translates into CASSLVLDVYEQYF.

The chain recombines TRBV28 with TRBJ2-7; D gene ambiguous. V lost 4 bases and J 5 bases, leaving 6 bases between the germline ends. This CDR3 spans 11 amino acids. Germline V CDR1 and CDR2: MDHEN, SYDVKM. The CDR3 DNA follows: TGTGCCAGCAGTTACAGCCACGAGCAGTACTTC. This translates into CASSYSHEQYF.

This clone was detected a few times. This chain connects TRBV3-1 (or the pseudogene TRBV3-2) to TRBJ1-2; 8 nucleotides line up with TRBD1. There are 17 residues in the CDR3. The germline V gene has CDR1 LGHDT and CDR2 YNNKEL (reference sequence). The junction had 11 bases not matched to a gene; V was cut back by 0 bases and J by 5 bases. CDR3 sequence (DNA): TGTGCCAGCAGCCAAGATCTGGCAGGGGGCAAGGCTTATGGCTACACCTTC. Its translation: CASSQDLAGGKAYGYTF.

The V gene is TRBV5-1, the J gene TRBJ2-5, with 11 nucleotides matching TRBD2. CDR1 and CDR2 (germline): SGHRS, YFSETQ. The CDR3 contains 17 residues. V trimming: 0 bases; J trimming: 4 bases; junction bases outside the gene matches: 8. The CDR3 DNA reads TGCGCCAGCAGCTTGGTTGGTAGCGGGGGGGCGACAGAGACCCAGTACTTC. It translates to CASSLVGSGGATETQYF.

This chain connects TRBV7-2 to TRBJ2-3, with TRBD2 matching over 11 bases. CDR3 length: 17 residues. V dropped 7 bases and J dropped 6; count of bases not matched to a gene: 15. Germline V gives CDR1 SGHTA, CDR2 FQGNSA. DNA of the CDR3: TGTGCCAGCACCGTTCGCCGTAGCGGGGGGGCCGGGGATACGCAGTATTTT. Translating it yields CASTVRRSGGAGDTQYF.

The V call is TRBV7-2, the J call TRBJ2-3; D may be TRBD2 (6 bases). The V gene's germline CDR1 is SGHTA and CDR2 FQGNSA. V lost 3 bases, J lost 2 bases, and 12 bases lay in between. This CDR3 has 15 residues. The CDR3 bases are TGTGCCAGCAGCTTCGGGGGAGAGTACACAGATACGCAGTATTTT. Its translation is CASSFGGEYTDTQYF.

V usage is TRBV18 and J usage is TRBJ2-7; TRBD1 agrees at 7 bases. CDR3 length: 15 residues. The ends lost 0 bases at V and 2 bases at J; junction bases unmatched: 4. Germline assignment: CDR1 KGHSH and CDR2 LQKENI. The CDR3 reads CASSPPQGPAYEQYF. CDR3 coding DNA: TGTGCCAGCTCACCACCACAGGGGCCGGCCTACGAGCAGTACTTC.

The chain uses TRBV5-1 and TRBJ2-1; the D is unclear. This CDR3 comprises 17 residues. Germline CDR1 and CDR2: SGHRS and YFSETQ. V lost 4 bases to trimming and J lost 0 bases, with 17 bases between them. CDR3 in amino acids: CASSELMTGSSYNEQFF. CDR3 coding DNA: TGCGCCAGCAGCGAATTAATGACTGGTAGCTCCTACAATGAGCAGTTCTTC.

This chain connects TRBV15 to TRBJ1-2, with D possibly TRBD1 on 6 matching bases. Between the trimmed V and J ends, which lost 3 bases and 3 bases, there was a span of 14 bases. The CDR3 covers 15 residues. The germline V gene has CDR1 LNHNV and CDR2 YYDKDF (reference sequence). CDR3 coding DNA: TGTGCCACCAGCAGGGGAGGGGGTCGGTACTATGGCTACACCTTC. It encodes CATSRGGGRYYGYTF.

The chain links TRBV19 to TRBJ2-7, with TRBD2 as a possible D gene (6 bases). The V end lost 0 bases, the J end lost 3 bases, and 9 bases lay between the germline ends. This CDR3 has 14 residues. Germline lookup yields CDR1 LNHDA and CDR2 SQIVND (reference sequence). As DNA, the CDR3 is TGTGCCAGTAGTATAGAGACTAGGAACTACGAGCAGTACTTC. Translation gives CASSIETRNYEQYF.

A single count supports this clone. The chain joins TRBV28 to TRBJ1-2, with 9 nucleotides matching TRBD1. The CDR3 is made up of 14 amino acids. With 7 bases clipped from V and 7 bases from J, the junction kept 10 bases outside the gene matches. Germline values: CDR1 MDHEN, CDR2 SYDVKM. The CDR3 loop reads CASTRSGTGSGYTF. CDR3 nucleotide sequence: TGTGCCAGCACACGATCCGGGACAGGGAGTGGCTACACCTTC.

The CDR3 loop is CASSQGQASSGNTIYF. CDR3 coding DNA: TGTGCCAGCAGTCAAGGACAGGCCAGCTCTGGAAACACCATATATTTT. This rearrangement joins TRBV6-6 to TRBJ1-3; TRBD1 agrees at 7 bases. V gave up 5 bases and J gave up 0 bases; unmatched junction bases: 7. The CDR3 sequence is 16 residues long. Germline V CDR1 and CDR2: MNHNY, SVGAGI (reference sequence).

The gene calls are TRBV19 and TRBJ1-2; D unresolved. CDR1 is LNHDA and CDR2 is SQIVND in the germline V gene (reference sequence). The CDR3 consists of 11 residues. V was pared by 4 bases and J by 6 bases, with 6 bases between. The CDR3 spells CASSTGDGYTF. In nucleotides, the CDR3 is TGTGCCAGTAGTACCGGGGATGGCTACACCTTC. Full variable domain (remainder filled in from reference TRBV19 and TRBJ1-2): DGGITQSPKYLFRKEGQNVTLSCEQNLNHDAMYWYRQDPGQGLRLIYYSQIVNDFQKGDIAEGYSVSREKKESFPLTVTSAQKNPTAFYLCASSTGDGYTFGSGTRLTVV.

This clone was picked up a small number of times. The chain employs TRBV11-2 and TRBJ1-2; D is perhaps TRBD1 (6 bases). V shed 3 bases and J shed 6 bases, with 14 bases lying between them. CDR3 length equals 14 residues. The germline V gene encodes CDR1 SGHAT and CDR2 FQNNGV. This CDR3 reads CASSFLTGSDGYTF. The CDR3 DNA reads TGTGCCAGCAGCTTTCTAACAGGGTCCGATGGCTACACCTTC.

V and J are TRBV28 and TRBJ2-7; D is possibly TRBD2 (5 bases). This CDR3 region has 11 residues. Germline CDR1 is MDHEN and CDR2 is SYDVKM. V lost 8 bases and J lost 3, with 8 bases in between. The CDR3 nucleotides are TGTGCCAGCGAGCGGAACTACGAGCAGTACTTC. It yields the protein CASERNYEQYF.

This clone was observed a handful of times. The chain's CDR3 is CASSIPGGRTDTQYF. The CDR3 nucleotides are TGTGCCAGCAGTATCCCAGGGGGCCGCACAGATACGCAGTATTTT. The chain couples TRBV28 to TRBJ2-3; TRBD1 matches 8 bases. V shed 5 bases, J shed 1 base, and the junction held 5 bases outside the gene matches. The CDR3 extends over 15 amino acids. CDR1 MDHEN and CDR2 SYDVKM come from the germline V gene.

The rearrangement links TRBV19 to TRBJ2-4, with 8 nucleotides matching TRBD2. This CDR3 comprises 15 residues. V trimming: 9 bases; J trimming: 4 bases; junction bases outside the gene matches: 11. Per the germline V gene, CDR1 is LNHDA and CDR2 is SQIVND (reference sequence). Here the CDR3 reads CARDRGASGKNIQYF. CDR3 sequence (DNA): TGTGCCAGGGATAGGGGGGCTAGCGGGAAAAACATTCAGTACTTC.

The V and J genes are TRBV10-2 and TRBJ1-1; 9 nucleotides line up with TRBD1. In germline, CDR1 is WSHSY, CDR2 SAAADI. The CDR3 has 14 amino acids. Trimming took 5 bases from V and 5 from J; bases not matched to a gene: 6. CDR3 nucleotides: TGCGCCAGCAGTCGAAGGACAGGGGAGACTGAAGCTTTCTTT. Protein: CASSRRTGETEAFF.

The chain is built from TRBV28 and TRBJ1-5, with D maybe TRBD1 (5 bases). Trimming removed 4 bases at V and 0 bases at J, with 16 bases between. The CDR3 is made up of 17 amino acids. The germline CDR1 and CDR2 sequences are MDHEN and SYDVKM. The CDR3 bases are TGTGCCAGCAGTTCCTACCGGGACTCCCTTAGCAATCAGCCCCAGCATTTT. Protein sequence: CASSSYRDSLSNQPQHF.